Following are 11 T cell receptor beta chains from one sample sequenced in a study of control samples from healthy donors and cancer patients. The protocol was immunoSEQ multiplex PCR, while the TCRdb copy is restricted to in-frame clones and leaves out a portion. Of some 120,000 clones in the sample, about 95% are singletons; the top ten hold about 3.5%. Sequencing input: blood. These receptors all come from a man aged 30 to 39 in good health.

The chain is built from TRBV4-1 and TRBJ1-1; no clear D. The CDR3 totals 15 residues. Trimming stripped 1 base from V and 1 base from J, with 10 bases between. Germline assignment: CDR1 MGHRA and CDR2 YSYEKL. The CDR3 is CASSQGWAGNTEAFF. In DNA form, the CDR3 reads TGCGCCAGCAGCCAAGGGTGGGCAGGGAACACTGAAGCTTTCTTT.

V usage is TRBV5-1 and J usage is TRBJ1-4, with TRBD1 identical over 7 bases. Germline V gene lookup returns CDR1 SGHRS and CDR2 YFSETQ. Germline trimming cut 0 bases from V and 5 bases from J; bases unmatched to any gene: 4. There are 15 residues in the CDR3. In nucleotides, the CDR3 is TGCGCCAGCAGCTTGGGAGGGGGCAGGAATGAAAAACTGTTTTTT. It is translated as CASSLGGGRNEKLFF.

The chain recombines TRBV27 with TRBJ1-1, with D tentatively TRBD1 (5 bases). The germline V gene encodes CDR1 MNHEY and CDR2 SMNVEV (reference sequence). The germline V and J ends were trimmed by 6 bases and 1 base, with 12 bases remaining between them. There are 14 residues in the CDR3. Here the CDR3 reads CASSSRTGNTEAFF. CDR3 DNA sequence: TGTGCCAGCAGCTCCCGTACAGGGAACACTGAAGCTTTCTTT.

The rearrangement uses TRBV9 and TRBJ2-1; 9 nucleotides line up with TRBD2. With 0 bases clipped from V and 2 bases from J, the junction kept 3 bases outside the gene matches. The CDR3 loop spans 16 amino acids. The germline gives CDR1 SGDLS, CDR2 YYNGEE. CDR3 residues: CASSVGLAVTYNEQFF. DNA for the CDR3: TGTGCCAGCAGCGTAGGACTAGCGGTGACCTACAATGAGCAGTTCTTC.

The genes are TRBV18 and TRBJ1-1; 7 nucleotides line up with TRBD1. The CDR3 sequence is 18 residues long. Germline CDR1 KGHSH, CDR2 LQKENI. V gave up 3 bases and J gave up 8 bases; unmatched junction bases: 21. The CDR3 region is CASSPASRLEGALVEAFF. The CDR3 bases are TGTGCCAGCTCACCCGCATCTCGCCTAGAGGGGGCGCTAGTCGAAGCTTTCTTT.

The CDR3 DNA reads as TGTGCCAGCAGCCCCGACAGGGGAACAGATACGCAGTATTTT. Amino acids: CASSPDRGTDTQYF. J is TRBJ2-3 and V is TRBV5-8, with 8 bases matching TRBD1. V was clipped by 4 bases and J by 3 bases; unmatched bases: 4. The CDR3 is 14 amino acids. Germline V CDR1 and CDR2: SGHTS, YDEGEE.

This clone is a singleton in its sample. V and J are TRBV15 and TRBJ1-5, with 7 nucleotides matching TRBD1. This CDR3 comprises 15 residues. Looked up from germline, CDR1 is LNHNV and CDR2 is YYDKDF (reference sequence). V dropped 5 bases and J dropped 1; count of bases not matched to a gene: 5. CDR3 sequence reads: CATSPGGVSNQPQHF. The CDR3 region has the DNA TGTGCCACCAGCCCAGGGGGGGTGAGCAATCAGCCCCAGCATTTT.

This chain connects TRBV10-1 to TRBJ2-2; tentatively, D is TRBD2 (6 bases). Germline loops: CDR1 WNHNN, CDR2 SYGVQD (reference sequence). Trimming pared 0 bases from V and 1 base from J, leaving 12 bases between. The CDR3 totals 17 residues. The CDR3 region is CASSESSGRGNTGELFF. The DNA for the CDR3 is TGCGCCAGCAGTGAGTCTTCAGGGCGGGGGAACACCGGGGAGCTGTTTTTT.

V and J are TRBV28 and TRBJ1-6, with D possibly matching TRBD1 (6 bases). The CDR3 covers 16 residues. V lost 6 bases and J 8 bases, leaving 20 bases between the germline ends. Germline V gene data show CDR1 as MDHEN and CDR2 as SYDVKM. Here the CDR3 reads CASSPAGAGAYSPLHF. CDR3 bases: TGTGCCAGCAGCCCAGCTGGGGCAGGGGCTTATTCACCCCTCCACTTT.

The chain is built from TRBV6-6 and TRBJ1-5, with TRBD1 as a possible D gene (5 bases). The germline CDR1 and CDR2 sequences are MNHNY and SVGAGI (reference sequence). V lost 5 bases and J lost 3, with 14 bases in between. The CDR3 loop spans 15 amino acids. The CDR3 DNA reads TGTGCCAGCAGTCCTGCGTCCGGGGCCAATCAGCCCCAGCATTTT. Protein sequence: CASSPASGANQPQHF.

This clone has just one count. The chain recombines TRBV25-1 with TRBJ2-6, with D maybe TRBD1 (6 bases). The germline V gene has CDR1 MGHDK and CDR2 SYGVNS. V was clipped by 3 bases and J by 2 bases, with 14 bases between them. The length of the CDR3 is 17 residues. The CDR3 DNA is TGTGCCAGCAGTGACCCGACAGGTCTCCCTGGGGCCAACGTCCTGACTTTC. Its protein product is CASSDPTGLPGANVLTF.